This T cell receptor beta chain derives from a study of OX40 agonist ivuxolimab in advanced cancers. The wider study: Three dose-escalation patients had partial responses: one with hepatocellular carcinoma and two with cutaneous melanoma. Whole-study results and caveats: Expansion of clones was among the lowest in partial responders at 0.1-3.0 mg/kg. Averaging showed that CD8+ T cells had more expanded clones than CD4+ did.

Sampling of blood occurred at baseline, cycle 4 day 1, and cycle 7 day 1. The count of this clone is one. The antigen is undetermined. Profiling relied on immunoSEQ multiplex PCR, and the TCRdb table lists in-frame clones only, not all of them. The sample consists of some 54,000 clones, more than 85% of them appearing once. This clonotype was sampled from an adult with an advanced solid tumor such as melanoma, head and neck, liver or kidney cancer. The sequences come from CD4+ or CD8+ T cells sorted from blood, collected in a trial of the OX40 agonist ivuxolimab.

The CDR3: CASSQGVHYEQYF. The CDR3 DNA reads TGCGCCAGCAGCCAAGGGGTCCACTACGAGCAGTACTTC. This chain links TRBV4-1 with TRBJ2-7; D gene uncertain. Trimming removed 1 base from V and 3 bases from J, with 7 bases in between. CDR3 size: 13 residues. The germline V gene has CDR1 MGHRA and CDR2 YSYEKL.